This T cell receptor beta chain was recorded in a study of post-analysis software for immune sequencing data. Background on the study: Secondary progressive, relapsing-remitting and progressive-relapsing multiple sclerosis were among the included disease courses.

Study-level findings and limits: F measure showed strong co-clustering of same-batch samples. With TRBV5-6, TRBV5-1 and TRBV20-1 included, about five TRBV segments were more frequent in patients than in controls. Controls had significantly higher normalized Chao1 diversity than multiple sclerosis patients.

Unique molecular identifiers tagged the TCR beta cDNA libraries. Hundreds of thousands of cDNA molecules came from around 1 to 9.1 million T cells. TCRdb ran MiXCR on the PCR reads and lists one entry per CDR3 protein. Of 650,000 to 900,000 distinct CDR3 sequences in the sample, about 45% were seen once. To note about this clonotype: The target antigen is unknown.

CDR1 and CDR2 from the germline V gene are SGHVS and FNYEAQ. The CDR3 consists of 16 residues. Trimming removed 2 bases from V and 4 bases from J, with 15 bases in between. Sequencing was done on a sample of blood. The sequence derives from a girl under 18 with multiple sclerosis. The V and J genes are TRBV7-6 and TRBJ2-1; D remains ambiguous. CDR3 residues: CASSLRAQTIYNEQFF. The CDR3 bases are TGTGCCAGCAGCTTACGCGCACAGACAATATACAATGAGCAGTTCTTC.